Each of the 15 T cell receptor beta chains below was sequenced from the same sample in a study of blood T cell repertoires in COVID-19. This table comes from immunoSEQ multiplex PCR, and its TCRdb copy is limited to in-frame clones, with some not included. In the table there are 45,000 to 55,000 clones, about 82% of which are singletons. Sequences were obtained from peripheral blood. The source of these receptors is a woman older than 75 with acute or convalescent COVID-19.

This clone has only a few counts. V is TRBV11-3 and J is TRBJ2-3; 10 bases fit TRBD2. The germline V gene has CDR1 SGHNT and CDR2 YENEEA. The length of the CDR3 is 15 residues. The V gene end was trimmed by 5 bases and the J gene end by 1 base; junction bases not matched to a gene: 3. For the CDR3, the DNA is TGTGCCAGCAGCCCAGGGACTAGCGGCACAGATACGCAGTATTTT. It yields the protein CASSPGTSGTDTQYF.

This chain's CDR3 is CASSPMSDRGAGNTIYF. Here the CDR3 DNA reads TGTGCCAGCTCACCAATGTCTGACAGGGGAGCTGGAAACACCATATATTTT. The V and J genes are TRBV18 and TRBJ1-3, with TRBD1 identical over 8 bases. After removal of 2 bases from V and 2 bases from J, the junction contained 8 bases not matched to a gene. The germline V gene encodes CDR1 KGHSH and CDR2 LQKENI. The CDR3 sequence is 17 residues long. Full variable domain (rest looked up from reference TRBV18 and TRBJ1-3): NAGVMQNPRHLVRRRGQEARLRCSPMKGHSHVYWYRQLPEEGLKFMVYLQKENIIDESGMPKERFSAEFPKEGPSILRIQQVVRGDSAAYFCASSPMSDRGAGNTIYFGEGSWLTVV.

This clone was seen only once. The chain joins TRBV14 to TRBJ2-3; perhaps TRBD2 as D (6 bases). CDR3 length equals 15 residues. V was shortened by 6 bases and J by 7 bases, with 20 bases between the two germline ends. The germline V gene has CDR1 SGHDN and CDR2 FVKESK. CDR3 sequence reads: CASRDSGSGGNTQYF. The CDR3 DNA follows: TGTGCCAGCAGGGATTCGGGGTCCGGGGGAAATACGCAGTATTTT.

The V gene is TRBV7-8, the J gene TRBJ1-2, with 9 bases fitting TRBD1. V lost 4 bases and J lost 5; bases outside the gene matches: 5. The CDR3 runs 14 residues. In germline, CDR1 is SGHVS, CDR2 FQNEAQ. The CDR3 nucleotides are TGTGCCAGCAGCTCAAAGGGACAGGGATATGGCTACACCTTC. Protein: CASSSKGQGYGYTF.

V gene TRBV11-3 combines with J gene TRBJ2-3; the match to TRBD2 covers 9 bases. The CDR3 is 17 residues long. Per germline, CDR1 SGHNT and CDR2 YENEEA. V shed 4 bases, J shed 4 bases, and the junction held 12 bases outside the gene matches. DNA of the CDR3: TGTGCCAGCAGCTCCCGAGGCCGCGGGGGGGGGTCAGATACGCAGTATTTT. This gives the protein CASSSRGRGGGSDTQYF.

CDR3 DNA: TGTGCCAGCAGCCTGGGACTAGCGGGGGGCCGCACAGATACGCAGTATTTT. It encodes CASSLGLAGGRTDTQYF. The chain has TRBV3-1 (or the pseudogene TRBV3-2) and TRBJ2-3; 15 bases are a match to TRBD2. The CDR3 loop spans 17 amino acids. V lost 4 bases to trimming and J lost 1 base; unmatched junction nucleotides: 3. The germline V gene encodes CDR1 LGHDT and CDR2 YNNKEL (reference sequence).

This clone has only one observation. The chain is built from TRBV9 and TRBJ2-3, with 11 bases that match TRBD2. Germline V gene lookup returns CDR1 SGDLS and CDR2 YYNGEE. Losses at the gene ends were 2 bases for V and 7 bases for J; bases not matched to a gene: 18. The CDR3 is 19 amino acids. The CDR3 sequence: CASSVGTSGNYIHRNTQYF. CDR3 in DNA: TGTGCCAGCAGCGTCGGGACTAGCGGTAATTATATACACAGGAATACGCAGTATTTT.

This chain uses TRBV18 with TRBJ2-7; tentative D call: TRBD1 (6 bases). The V and J ends lost 2 bases and 6 bases respectively, with 8 bases between them. Germline-derived CDR1 and CDR2 are KGHSH and LQKENI. This CDR3 has 12 residues. The CDR3 DNA reads as TGTGCCAGCTCACCAGGGGGCGGCGAGCAGTACTTC. It encodes CASSPGGGEQYF. Drawing the rest from reference TRBV18 and TRBJ2-7, the complete variable domain is NAGVMQNPRHLVRRRGQEARLRCSPMKGHSHVYWYRQLPEEGLKFMVYLQKENIIDESGMPKERFSAEFPKEGPSILRIQQVVRGDSAAYFCASSPGGGEQYFGPGTRLTVT.

The chain is built from TRBV5-4 and TRBJ2-7; 7 nucleotides line up with TRBD1. The V and J ends lost 0 bases and 1 base, in that order; junction bases with no gene match: 7. The germline gives CDR1 SGHNT, CDR2 YYREEE (reference sequence). This CDR3 comprises 16 residues. DNA of the CDR3: TGTGCCAGCAGCTTGGGGGCCATGACAGGGTCCTACGAGCAGTACTTC. Translated, it gives CASSLGAMTGSYEQYF.

The chain uses TRBV10-1 and TRBJ2-3, with TRBD2 matching over 10 bases. The trim removed 6 bases at V and 3 bases at J, leaving 6 bases unmatched. CDR1 and CDR2 from the germline V gene are WNHNN and SYGVQD (reference sequence). The CDR3 extends over 15 amino acids. The CDR3 DNA reads TGCGCCAGCAGCGGGCTAGCGGGAGTAACAGATACGCAGTATTTT. Its protein is CASSGLAGVTDTQYF.

In its sample, this clone was seen a few times. The rearrangement uses TRBV10-2 and TRBJ1-4; a possible D gene is TRBD1 (6 bases). V lost 2 bases and J 8 bases, leaving 12 bases between the germline ends. Germline CDR1 is WSHSY and CDR2 is SAAADI. The CDR3 is 14 amino acids. The chain's CDR3 is CASSEAGVGEKLFF. The CDR3 DNA reads TGCGCCAGCAGTGAGGCAGGGGTAGGGGAAAAACTGTTTTTT.

This chain links TRBV3-1 (or the pseudogene TRBV3-2) with TRBJ2-5; 7 bases line up with TRBD1. The CDR3 has 15 amino acids. CDR1 LGHDT and CDR2 YNNKEL come from the germline V gene (reference sequence). V dropped 3 bases and J dropped 7; count of bases not matched to a gene: 11. CDR3 sequence (DNA): TGTGCCAGCAGCCAGCGGGCAGGGGGTTCCGGGACCCAGTACTTC. Encoded protein: CASSQRAGGSGTQYF.

The rearrangement uses TRBV11-2 and TRBJ1-1; 7 nucleotides line up with TRBD1. The CDR3 has 16 residues. The germline V gene encodes CDR1 SGHAT and CDR2 FQNNGV. V was clipped by 2 bases and J by 1 base; unmatched bases: 7. In DNA form, the CDR3 reads TGTGCCAGCAGCTTAAATGGGGACAGAGCGAACACTGAAGCTTTCTTT. This codes for CASSLNGDRANTEAFF.

The J gene is TRBJ1-4, the V gene TRBV28; 7 nucleotides match TRBD1. The J segment lost 5 bases and the V segment lost 3 bases, leaving 12 bases of the junction unmatched. The CDR3 spans 17 residues. Germline CDR1 reads MDHEN; CDR2 reads SYDVKM. CDR3 sequence: CASSFPGQPGANEKLFF. The CDR3 bases are TGTGCCAGCAGTTTTCCGGGACAGCCCGGGGCCAATGAAAAACTGTTTTTT.

This clone was recorded only once. The chain couples TRBV6-2 or TRBV6-3 to TRBJ2-7; the D is unclear. Germline V CDR1 and CDR2: MNHEY, SVGEGT. This CDR3 is 16 amino acids long. The CDR3 spells CASSHSLMGLAYEQYV. CDR3 in DNA: TGTGCCAGCAGTCACTCATTGATGGGCTTAGCCTACGAGCAGTACGTC.